This T cell receptor (beta chain) was captured by sequencing in a study of OX40 agonist ivuxolimab in advanced cancers. Across the whole study: Those treated in dose escalation had hepatocellular carcinoma, melanoma, renal cell cancer or head and neck cancer. Three individuals attained partial responses, comprising one hepatocellular carcinoma case and two cutaneous melanoma cases.

Data came from immunoSEQ multiplex PCR; TCRdb stores just in-frame clones and leaves some out. This table has over 150,000 clones, 94% appearing once. Points from the study as a whole: CD8+ T cells averaged more expanded clones than CD4+. Clonal expansion from baseline to week 6 occurred in both CD4+ and CD8+ T cells.

This clone was seen only a few times. Antigen: not known. The sequenced sample was CD4+ or CD8+ T cells sorted from blood, obtained in a trial of the OX40 agonist ivuxolimab. The receptor was derived from an adult with an advanced solid tumor such as melanoma, head and neck, liver or kidney cancer.

Written as DNA, the CDR3 is TGCGCCAGCAGCCAACTTGGACGGGTGTCGGAGACCCAGTACTTC. Translation: CASSQLGRVSETQYF. This chain connects TRBV4-3 to TRBJ2-5; D is ambiguous. Trimming left V 2 bases short and J 5 bases short, with 15 bases between. The germline CDR1 and CDR2 sequences are LGHNA and YSLEER. This CDR3 has 15 residues.